The 32 T cell receptor beta chains presented below share a single source sample, sequenced in a study of T cells in Graves' hyperthyroidism and ophthalmopathy. Researchers took RNA transcripts and amplified the TCR beta CDR3 regions from them. The HTBI primer set drove a first-round RT-PCR of the TCR CDR3. Using its own MiXCR run on the multiplex PCR reads, TCRdb lists one record per CDR3 protein. Counted here are roughly 700,000 distinct CDR3 sequences, 14% occurring once; the ten biggest clones make up 9.5% to 13%. Sequencing was carried out using blood. Receptors were obtained from a woman between 18 and 29 years old with Graves' hyperthyroidism.

This clonotype has ten or more counts. The rearrangement uses TRBV20-1 and TRBJ2-5; D remains unclear. The germline V and J ends were trimmed by 5 bases and 2 bases, with 12 bases remaining between them. This CDR3 region has 13 residues. Germline CDR1 reads DFQATT; CDR2 reads SNEGSKA (reference sequence). The CDR3 region has the DNA TGCAGTGCTCTCGAAGGAGCGCAAGAGACCCAGTACTTC. Its translation is CSALEGAQETQYF.

A remark on this clonotype: Sequence at one end of the junction differs from germline and may be a read error. This chain's CDR3 is CVSSQGRGSFNYGYTF. The CDR3, as DNA: TGCGTCAGCAGCCAAGGAAGAGGCAGTTTTAACTATGGCTACACCTTC. The chain uses TRBV4-1 and TRBJ1-2; D unclear. CDR1 is MGHRA and CDR2 is YSYEKL in the germline V gene. This CDR3 is built from 16 residues.

The chain is built from TRBV30 and TRBJ1-4; D is undetermined. The CDR3 length is 13 residues. With 5 bases removed from V and 8 bases from J, the gap between germline ends came to 15 bases. Looked up from germline, CDR1 is GTSNPN and CDR2 is SVGIG (reference sequence). The CDR3 coding sequence is TGTGCCTGGGCTCCGGGATCCACGGAAAAACTGTTTTTT. Protein sequence: CAWAPGSTEKLFF.

In its sample, this clonotype was seen a few times. The chain is built from TRBV12-3 or TRBV12-4 and TRBJ1-5; no clear D. V was clipped by 7 bases and J by 6 bases, with 16 bases between them. CDR3 length: 14 residues. CDR3 sequence: CASTNGSPAQPQHF. CDR3 nucleotide sequence: TGTGCCAGCACCAATGGCTCGCCTGCTCAGCCCCAGCATTTT.

This clonotype was counted at least ten times. The chain joins TRBV3-1 to TRBJ2-6, with 8 bases aligning to TRBD1. CDR1 and CDR2 from the germline V gene are LGHDT and YNNKEL (reference sequence). This CDR3 spans 15 amino acids. Unmatched junction bases numbered 5, after V lost 5 bases and J lost 5 bases. The CDR3 coding sequence is TGTGCCAGCAGCGCGACAGGGGACTGGGCCAACGTCCTGACTTTC. Residues: CASSATGDWANVLTF.

This clonotype was picked up a small number of times. V is TRBV7-2 and J is TRBJ2-5, with 9 bases that match TRBD2. Unmatched junction bases numbered 9, after V lost 5 bases and J lost 5 bases. The length of the CDR3 is 15 residues. The germline gives CDR1 SGHTA, CDR2 FQGNSA. The CDR3: CASSTLAGARETQYF. CDR3 bases: TGTGCCAGCAGCACTTTAGCGGGAGCTCGGGAGACCCAGTACTTC.

This clonotype was detected only a few times. This CDR3 is CASSTWTGGWQPQHF. Here the CDR3 DNA reads TGTGCCAGCAGTACTTGGACAGGGGGTTGGCAGCCCCAGCATTTT. The chain employs TRBV6-2 or TRBV6-3 and TRBJ1-5; 10 nucleotides agree with TRBD1. V lost 5 bases to trimming and J lost 7 bases; unmatched junction nucleotides: 8. The CDR3 has 15 residues. Germline values: CDR1 MNHEY, CDR2 SVGEGT.

The chain combines TRBV5-1 with TRBJ1-1, with TRBD1 matching 12 bases. After removal of 7 bases from V and 3 bases from J, the junction contained 7 bases not matched to a gene. Germline-derived CDR1 and CDR2 are SGHRS and YFSETQ. This CDR3 is 15 amino acids long. The CDR3 coding sequence is TGCGCCAGCGGGCGGGACAGGGGGCTCGACACTGAAGCTTTCTTT. As protein: CASGRDRGLDTEAFF.

This clonotype was seen more than once but under ten times. The chain joins TRBV4-2 to TRBJ2-7; a possible D gene is TRBD1 (6 bases). The germline gives CDR1 LGHNA, CDR2 YNFKEQ. This CDR3 spans 13 amino acids. V was cut by 4 bases and J by 6 bases, with 13 bases left in between. This CDR3 is CASSRTELTEQYF. The CDR3 DNA reads TGTGCCAGCAGCCGGACAGAATTAACCGAGCAGTACTTC.

Ten or more counts support this clonotype. The CDR3 sequence is CASSQGRRTDTQYF. The CDR3 nucleotides read TGTGCCAGCAGCCAGGGGCGGCGGACAGATACGCAGTATTTT. The chain carries TRBV13 and TRBJ2-3; D possibly corresponds to TRBD1 (6 bases). With 5 bases removed from V and 3 bases from J, the gap between germline ends came to 12 bases. The germline V gene encodes CDR1 PRHDT and CDR2 FYEKMQ (reference sequence). This CDR3 region has 14 residues.

This clonotype was counted many times. The chain joins TRBV11-3 to TRBJ2-1; the match to TRBD2 covers 10 bases. CDR3 length equals 16 residues. V shed 2 bases, J shed 5 bases, and the junction held 6 bases outside the gene matches. CDR1 is SGHNT and CDR2 is YENEEA in the germline V gene. CDR3: CASSLRLAGGNNEQFF. CDR3 bases: TGTGCCAGCAGCTTAAGGTTAGCGGGAGGAAACAATGAGCAGTTCTTC.

This clonotype occurred many times. V gene TRBV7-9 combines with J gene TRBJ2-7; the match to TRBD1 covers 7 bases. V was clipped by 5 bases and J by 3 bases; unmatched bases: 7. The CDR3 totals 14 residues. The germline gives CDR1 SEHNR, CDR2 FQNEAQ (reference sequence). Written as DNA, the CDR3 is TGTGCCAGCAGCCTTGGGGCAGGGGGCTACGAGCAGTACTTC. Amino acid sequence: CASSLGAGGYEQYF.

This clonotype was seen many times. The V call is TRBV11-2, the J call TRBJ2-7; D is possibly TRBD1 (5 bases). CDR3 size: 14 residues. V lost 1 base and J 3 bases, leaving 10 bases between the germline ends. Germline lookup yields CDR1 SGHAT and CDR2 FQNNGV. DNA of the CDR3: TGTGCCAGCAGCTTAGCCAGGGTAGGCTACGAGCAGTACTTC. Translating it yields CASSLARVGYEQYF. The complete variable domain, with remaining parts taken from reference TRBV11-2 and TRBJ2-7, reads EAGVAQSPRYKIIEKRQSVAFWCNPISGHATLYWYQQILGQGPKLLIQFQNNGVVDDSQLPKDRFSAERLKGVDSTLKIQPAKLEDSAVYLCASSLARVGYEQYFGPGTRLTVT.

This clonotype showed up just a few times. CDR3 loop: CASSSGTSRSYEQYF. Here the CDR3 DNA reads TGCGCCAGCAGCTCTGGAACTAGCAGGTCCTACGAGCAGTACTTC. The chain uses TRBV5-1 and TRBJ2-7; D might be TRBD2 (6 bases). Germline V gene sequence: CDR1 SGHRS, CDR2 YFSETQ. The CDR3 length is 15 residues. The V gene lost 3 bases and the J gene lost 1 base, with 14 bases spanning the gap.

This clonotype was picked up many times. V gene TRBV18 combines with J gene TRBJ1-1; D perhaps matches TRBD1 (6 bases). Germline values: CDR1 KGHSH, CDR2 LQKENI. Trimming took off 8 bases at V and 1 base at J, with 11 bases between the two ends. The CDR3 extends over 13 amino acids. CDR3 residues: CASLPGQNTEAFF. The CDR3 bases are TGTGCCAGCCTACCGGGACAGAACACTGAAGCTTTCTTT.

This clonotype was counted many times. The chain recombines TRBV27 with TRBJ1-2; possibly TRBD1 for D (6 bases). Germline V CDR1 and CDR2: MNHEY, SMNVEV (reference sequence). The CDR3 is made up of 15 amino acids. Trimming stripped 5 bases from V and 4 bases from J, with 17 bases between. Here the CDR3 reads CASSPFGQNLYGYTF. The CDR3 DNA sequence: TGTGCCAGCAGTCCCTTCGGACAGAACCTCTATGGCTACACCTTC.

This clonotype was seen at least ten times. The chain has TRBV27 and TRBJ2-7; D ambiguous. There are 14 residues in the CDR3. Trimming took 6 bases from V and 0 from J, leaving 12 bases between them. The germline V gene has CDR1 MNHEY and CDR2 SMNVEV (reference sequence). The CDR3 bases are TGTGCCAGCAGCCGGCCAGGTTCCTCCTACGAGCAGTACTTC. This sequence encodes CASSRPGSSYEQYF.

This clonotype was picked up a small number of times. It may be a read error: a sequence one base away is much more abundant. The chain joins TRBV18 to TRBJ2-1, with TRBD1 matching 9 bases. The CDR3 sequence is 14 residues long. Germline V gene sequence: CDR1 KGHSH, CDR2 LQKENI. CDR3 region: CARSHRTGDNEQFF. For the CDR3, the DNA is TGTGCCAGATCACACCGGACAGGGGACAATGAGCAGTTCTTC.

This clonotype was found many times. The V and J genes are TRBV11-2 and TRBJ2-2; no reliable D call. V shed 5 bases and J shed 4 bases, with 11 bases lying between them. Germline CDR1 SGHAT, CDR2 FQNNGV. This CDR3 spans 14 amino acids. The CDR3 DNA reads TGTGCCAGCAGCCCGTTTTACGGCACCGGGGAGCTGTTTTTT. It encodes CASSPFYGTGELFF.

In nucleotides, the CDR3 is TGTGCCAGCAGCCCTCCAACCGTCCAGAGGCACACTGAAGCTTTCTTT. It yields the protein CASSPPTVQRHTEAFF. The chain carries TRBV6-1 and TRBJ1-1, with D unresolved. The CDR3 sequence is 16 residues long. Germline lookup yields CDR1 MNHNS and CDR2 SASEGT. Trimming stripped 6 bases from V and 3 bases from J, with 20 bases between.

This clonotype was seen ten or more times. The chain uses TRBV28 and TRBJ1-5; D gene unclear. Germline CDR1 MDHEN, CDR2 SYDVKM. Trimming cost V 6 bases and J 1 base, with 7 bases left between them. The CDR3 is 13 amino acids. CDR3 bases: TGTGCCAGCAGGCGAAGGAGCAATCAGCCCCAGCATTTT. This translates into CASRRRSNQPQHF.

This clonotype showed up many times. This chain joins TRBV24-1 and TRBJ2-3; D not certain. Germline CDR1 reads KGHDR; CDR2 reads SFDVKD. The germline V and J ends were trimmed by 7 bases and 2 bases, with 6 bases remaining between them. This CDR3 spans 12 amino acids. Here the CDR3 reads CATRKVTDTQYF. The CDR3 nucleotides read TGTGCCACCAGAAAGGTCACAGATACGCAGTATTTT.

This clonotype was recorded many times. V gene TRBV30 combines with J gene TRBJ1-4; the match to TRBD1 covers 7 bases. The germline gives CDR1 GTSNPN, CDR2 SVGIG (reference sequence). This CDR3 is built from 15 residues. V lost 2 bases and J lost 3; bases outside the gene matches: 6. The CDR3 nucleotides are TGTGCCTGGAGTACCCTAGGGACAGCTAATGAAAAACTGTTTTTT. This translates into CAWSTLGTANEKLFF.

On this clonotype itself: Since no conserved phenylalanine or tryptophan closes the CDR3, a read error is the likely cause. V usage is TRBV11-2 and J usage is TRBJ2-7; possibly TRBD2 for D (5 bases). The CDR3 consists of 14 residues. Trimming stripped 1 base from V and 0 bases from J, with 7 bases between. Germline CDR1 is SGHAT and CDR2 is FQNNGV. CDR3 nucleotides: TGTGCCAGCAGCTTAGTCGACTACTCCTACGAGCAGTACTTA. Protein: CASSLVDYSYEQYL.

This clonotype was observed many times. The V gene is TRBV11-3, the J gene TRBJ2-1, with D unresolved. This CDR3 has 16 residues. Trimming stripped 4 bases from V and 0 bases from J, with 13 bases between. Germline assignment: CDR1 SGHNT and CDR2 YENEEA. DNA for the CDR3: TGTGCCAGCAGCTCCGAAAGAACCGGCTCCTACAATGAGCAGTTCTTC. Encoded protein: CASSSERTGSYNEQFF. Drawing the rest from reference TRBV11-3 and TRBJ2-1, the complete variable domain is EAGVVQSPRYKIIEKKQPVAFWCNPISGHNTLYWYLQNLGQGPELLIRYENEEAVDDSQLPKDRFSAERLKGVDSTLKIQPAELGDSAVYLCASSSERTGSYNEQFFGPGTRLTVL.

In its sample, this clonotype was seen a few times. The chain uses TRBV7-4 and TRBJ1-2; D not resolved. V was clipped by 4 bases and J by 0 bases, with 18 bases between them. The CDR3 covers 17 residues. CDR1 and CDR2 from the germline V gene are SGHVT and SQSDAQ. CDR3 sequence reads: CASSSEGRGQANYGYTF. For the CDR3, the DNA is TGTGCCAGCAGCTCAGAAGGGCGAGGCCAGGCTAACTATGGCTACACCTTC.

The V and J genes are TRBV10-2 and TRBJ1-3, with a tentative D call TRBD1 (5 bases). Between the trimmed V and J ends, which lost 8 bases and 4 bases, there was a span of 15 bases. CDR1 WSHSY and CDR2 SAAADI come from the germline V gene. The length of the CDR3 is 14 residues. The CDR3 bases are TGCGCCAGCGGCGAGAGGGGAGCCGGAAACACCATATATTTT. Amino acids: CASGERGAGNTIYF.

This clonotype was detected a few times. The J gene is TRBJ2-1, the V gene TRBV27; TRBD2 is a possible D gene (6 bases). CDR1 MNHEY and CDR2 SMNVEV come from the germline V gene (reference sequence). The CDR3 loop spans 15 amino acids. The V end was cut by 6 bases, the J end by 5 bases, with 17 bases between. The CDR3 is CASSTGTSFHNEQFF. In nucleotides, the CDR3 is TGTGCCAGCAGCACCGGGACTTCCTTCCACAATGAGCAGTTCTTC.

This clonotype has a handful of counts. This sequence joins TRBV7-3 and TRBJ1-4; 7 bases align to TRBD1. Per germline, CDR1 SGHTA and CDR2 FQGTGA. The length of the CDR3 is 20 residues. Trimming at V came to 5 bases and at J to 4 bases, leaving 22 bases not matched to a gene. The DNA for the CDR3 is TGTGCCAGCAGCCCCCGCCCCAGGGGGTTGGGAAGGGTCAATAATGAAAAACTGTTTTTT. It encodes CASSPRPRGLGRVNNEKLFF. Looking up the rest from reference TRBV7-3 and TRBJ1-4 gives the full variable domain: GAGVSQTPSNKVTEKGKYVELRCDPISGHTALYWYRQSLGQGPEFLIYFQGTGAADDSGLPNDRFFAVRPEGSVSTLKIQRTERGDSAVYLCASSPRPRGLGRVNNEKLFFGSGTQLSVL.

J is TRBJ2-5 and V is TRBV5-1, with D possibly matching TRBD2 (5 bases). The CDR3 spans 13 residues. From germline, CDR1 is SGHRS and CDR2 YFSETQ. The V end lost 4 bases, the J end lost 4 bases, and 11 bases lay between the germline ends. In DNA form, the CDR3 reads TGCGCCAGCAGCCCGGGGTGGGGAGAGACCCAGTACTTC. Protein sequence: CASSPGWGETQYF.

This chain connects TRBV6-1 to TRBJ1-5; D possibly corresponds to TRBD1 (6 bases). Trimming removed 7 bases from V and 7 bases from J, with 17 bases in between. CDR1 MNHNS and CDR2 SASEGT come from the germline V gene. The CDR3 spans 14 residues. CDR3 sequence reads: CASTHRPQGQPQHF. Here the CDR3 DNA reads TGTGCCAGCACCCACCGACCGCAGGGGCAGCCCCAGCATTTT.

Points on this clonotype: Germline and junction disagree at one end, which may indicate a read error. V is TRBV27 and J is TRBJ2-3, with D tentatively TRBD1 (5 bases). The CDR3 consists of 14 residues. Germline CDR1 and CDR2: MNHEY and SMNVEV (reference sequence). CDR3 protein: CAGSWGTSTDTQYF. CDR3 bases: TGTGCCGGCAGTTGGGGCACCTCCACAGATACGCAGTATTTT.